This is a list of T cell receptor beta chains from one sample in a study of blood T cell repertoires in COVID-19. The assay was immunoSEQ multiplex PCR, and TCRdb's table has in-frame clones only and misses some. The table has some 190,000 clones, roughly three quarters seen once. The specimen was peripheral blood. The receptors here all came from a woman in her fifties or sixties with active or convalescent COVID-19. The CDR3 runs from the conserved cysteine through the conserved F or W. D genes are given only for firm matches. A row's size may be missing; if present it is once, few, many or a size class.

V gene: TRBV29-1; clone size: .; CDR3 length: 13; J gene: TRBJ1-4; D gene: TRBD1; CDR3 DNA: TGCAGCGGTATAACAGGGGGGGCTGAAAAACTGTTTTTT; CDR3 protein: CSGITGGAEKLFF
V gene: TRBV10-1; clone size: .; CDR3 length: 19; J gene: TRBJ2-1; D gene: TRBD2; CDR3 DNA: TGCGCCAGCAGTGAGTCGAAAGGGACGGAAGCGGGGGGGCACAATGAGCAGTTCTTC; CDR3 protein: CASSESKGTEAGGHNEQFF
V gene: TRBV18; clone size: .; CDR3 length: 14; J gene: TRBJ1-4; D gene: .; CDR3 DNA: TGTGCCAGCTCACCTATCTCAGGGTCGGAAAAACTGTTTTTT; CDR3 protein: CASSPISGSEKLFF
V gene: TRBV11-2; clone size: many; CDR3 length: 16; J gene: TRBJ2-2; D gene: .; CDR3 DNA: TGTGCCAGCAGCCTTGATTTGCGGCGCCGCACCGGGGAGCTGTTTTTT; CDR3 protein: CASSLDLRRRTGELFF
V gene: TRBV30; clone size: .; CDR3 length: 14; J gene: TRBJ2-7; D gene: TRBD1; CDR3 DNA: TGTGCCTGGAGTCCCGGGACAGGGGTGCACGAGCAGTACTTC; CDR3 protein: CAWSPGTGVHEQYF
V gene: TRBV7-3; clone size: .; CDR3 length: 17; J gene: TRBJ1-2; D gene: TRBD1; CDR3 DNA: TGTGCCAGCAGCTTAATACCCGGACAGGGTTTCAACTATGGCTACACCTTC; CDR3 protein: CASSLIPGQGFNYGYTF
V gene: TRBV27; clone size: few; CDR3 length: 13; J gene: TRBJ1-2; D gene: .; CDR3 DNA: TGTGCCAGCAGTTTATCATTGGAGGGAGGCTACACCTTC; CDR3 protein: CASSLSLEGGYTF
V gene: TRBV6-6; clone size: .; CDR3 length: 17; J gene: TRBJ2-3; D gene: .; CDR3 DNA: TGTGCCAGCAGTCTATCCCGGACGGGAGCTGGCACAGATACGCAGTATTTT; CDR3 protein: CASSLSRTGAGTDTQYF
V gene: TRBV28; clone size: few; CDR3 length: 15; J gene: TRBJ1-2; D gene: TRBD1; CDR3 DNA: TGTGCCACCTGGGTGACAGGGTCCTCTAACTATGGCTACACCTTC; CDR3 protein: CATWVTGSSNYGYTF
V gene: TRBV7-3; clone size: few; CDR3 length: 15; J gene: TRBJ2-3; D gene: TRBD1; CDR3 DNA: TGTGCCAGCAGCTCAACAGGGGGTGCGACAGATACGCAGTATTTT; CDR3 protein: CASSSTGGATDTQYF
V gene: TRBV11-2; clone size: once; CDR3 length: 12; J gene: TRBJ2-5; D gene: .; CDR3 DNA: TGTGCCAGCAGCTCGGTCCGAGAGACCCAGTACTTC; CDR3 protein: CASSSVRETQYF
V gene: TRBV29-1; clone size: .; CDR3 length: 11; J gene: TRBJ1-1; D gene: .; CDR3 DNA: TGCAGCGTTGAGGGCGCAGGTGAAGCTTTCTTT; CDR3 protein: CSVEGAGEAFF
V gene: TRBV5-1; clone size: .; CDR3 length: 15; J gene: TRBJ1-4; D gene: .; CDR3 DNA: TGCGCCAGCAGCTTATCGACAGGATCGAACCAAAAACTGTTTTTT; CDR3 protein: CASSLSTGSNQKLFF
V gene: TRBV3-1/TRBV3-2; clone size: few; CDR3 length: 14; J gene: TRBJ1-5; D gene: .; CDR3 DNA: TGTGCCAGCAGCCAAGATTCGGCGGGGCAGCCCCAGCATTTT; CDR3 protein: CASSQDSAGQPQHF
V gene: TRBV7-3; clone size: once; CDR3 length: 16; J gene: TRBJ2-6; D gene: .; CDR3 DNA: TGTGCCAGCAGCTTATTCGGTTCCTCTGGGGCCAACGTCCTGACTTTC; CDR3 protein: CASSLFGSSGANVLTF
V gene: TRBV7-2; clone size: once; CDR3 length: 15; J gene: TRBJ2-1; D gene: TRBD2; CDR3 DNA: TGTGCCAGCAGCTTGAGGTTTGCGGGAGTAAATGAGCAGTTCTTC; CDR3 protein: CASSLRFAGVNEQFF
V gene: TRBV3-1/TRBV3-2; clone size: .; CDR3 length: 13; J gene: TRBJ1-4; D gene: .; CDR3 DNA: TGTGCCAGCAGCCGCACGGGGAATGGGAAACTGTTTTTT; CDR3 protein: CASSRTGNGKLFF
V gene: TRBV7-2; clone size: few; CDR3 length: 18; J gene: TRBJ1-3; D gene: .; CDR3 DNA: TGTGCCAGCAGCTTGCGGTCTTCCAGGGCCGACTCTGGAAACACCATATATTTT; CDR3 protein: CASSLRSSRADSGNTIYF
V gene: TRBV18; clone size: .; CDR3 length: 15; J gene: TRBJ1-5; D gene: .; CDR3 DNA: TGTGCCAGCTCAACTACAGGTTATAGCAATCAGCCCCAGCATTTT; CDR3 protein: CASSTTGYSNQPQHF
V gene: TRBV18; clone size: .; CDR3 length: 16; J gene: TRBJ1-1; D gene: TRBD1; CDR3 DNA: TGTGCCAGCTCACCAAGGAGACAGGGGGCGAGCACTGAAGCTTTCTTT; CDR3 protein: CASSPRRQGASTEAFF
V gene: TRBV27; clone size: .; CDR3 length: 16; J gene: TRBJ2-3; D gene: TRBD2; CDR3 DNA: TGTGCCAGCAGTTTCGGCGGTCTAGCGGTCACAGATACGCAGTATTTT; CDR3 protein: CASSFGGLAVTDTQYF
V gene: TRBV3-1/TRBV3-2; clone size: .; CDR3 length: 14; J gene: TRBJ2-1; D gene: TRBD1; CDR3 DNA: TGTGCCAGCAGCCCCGGGACAGGGCTCAATGAGCAGTTCTTC; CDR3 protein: CASSPGTGLNEQFF
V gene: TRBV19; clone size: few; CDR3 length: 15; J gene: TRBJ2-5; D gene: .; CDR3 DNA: TGTGCCAGTAGCGACCAGGGGGGATTCCAAGAGACCCAGTACTTC; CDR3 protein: CASSDQGGFQETQYF
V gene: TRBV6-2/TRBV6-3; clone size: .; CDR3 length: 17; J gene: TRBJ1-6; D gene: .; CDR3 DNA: TGTGCCAGCAGTTACAGAGGCGGAGGGTTGGGGAATTCACCCCTCCACTTT; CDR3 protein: CASSYRGGGLGNSPLHF
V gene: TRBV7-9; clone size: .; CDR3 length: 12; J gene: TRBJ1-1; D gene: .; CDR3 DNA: TGTGCCAGCAGCTTAGATGGCGGGAAAGCTTTCTTT; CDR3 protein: CASSLDGGKAFF
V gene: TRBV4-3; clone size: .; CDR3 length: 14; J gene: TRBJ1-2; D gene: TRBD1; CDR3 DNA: TGCGCCAGCAGCCAAACCCGACAGGGCTATGGCTACACCTTC; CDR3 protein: CASSQTRQGYGYTF
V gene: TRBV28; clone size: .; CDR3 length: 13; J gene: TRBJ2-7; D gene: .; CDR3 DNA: TGTGCCAGCAGTTCGGGACTGAGGATCGAGCAGTACTTC; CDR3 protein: CASSSGLRIEQYF
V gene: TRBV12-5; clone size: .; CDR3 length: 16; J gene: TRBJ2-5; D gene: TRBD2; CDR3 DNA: TGTGCTAGTGGTTTGGTACTAGCGGGAGGGGGGGAGACCCAGTACTTC; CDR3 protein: CASGLVLAGGGETQYF
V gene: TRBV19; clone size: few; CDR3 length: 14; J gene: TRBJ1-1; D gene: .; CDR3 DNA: TGTGCCAGTAGTATGGGGGGGAAGGCGCCTGAAGCTTTCTTT; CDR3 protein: CASSMGGKAPEAFF
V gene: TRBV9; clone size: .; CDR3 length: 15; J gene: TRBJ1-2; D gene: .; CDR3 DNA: TGTGCCAGCAGCGTAGGCGTCGGTGACACTTCGGGCTACACCTTC; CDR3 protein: CASSVGVGDTSGYTF
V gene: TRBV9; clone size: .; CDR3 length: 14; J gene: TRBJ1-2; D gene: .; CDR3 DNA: TGTGCCAGCAGCGTAGCGGGGTTTAGCTATGGCTACACCTTC; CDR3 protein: CASSVAGFSYGYTF
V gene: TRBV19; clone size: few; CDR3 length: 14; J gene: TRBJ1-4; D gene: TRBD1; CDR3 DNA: TGTGCCAGTCTTCCGACAGGGGGTGGAGAAAAACTGTTTTTT; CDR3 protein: CASLPTGGGEKLFF
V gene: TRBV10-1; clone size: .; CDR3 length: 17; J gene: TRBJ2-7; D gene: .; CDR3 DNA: TGCGCCAGCGGCCTGGGGGGGCGGGGGCGCACATTTTACGAGCAGTACTTC; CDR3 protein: CASGLGGRGRTFYEQYF
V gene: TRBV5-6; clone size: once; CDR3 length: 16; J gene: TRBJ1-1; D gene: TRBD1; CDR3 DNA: TGTGCCAGCAGCCGGGGACAGGGATACATGAACACTGAAGCTTTCTTT; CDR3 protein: CASSRGQGYMNTEAFF
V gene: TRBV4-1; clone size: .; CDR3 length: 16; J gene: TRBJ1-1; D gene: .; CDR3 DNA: TGCGCCAGCAGCCAAGATCTGGACAGCCAGAGAACACTGAAGGCCTTT; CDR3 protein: CASSQDLDSQRTLKAF
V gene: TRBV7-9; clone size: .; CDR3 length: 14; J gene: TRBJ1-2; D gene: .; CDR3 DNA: TGTGCCAGCAGCTTAGATAGGACACTAAGTGGCTACACCTTC; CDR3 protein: CASSLDRTLSGYTF
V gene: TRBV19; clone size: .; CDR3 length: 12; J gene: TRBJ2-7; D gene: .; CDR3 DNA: TGTGCCAGTAGTACGGGTCCCTACGAGCAGTACTTC; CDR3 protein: CASSTGPYEQYF
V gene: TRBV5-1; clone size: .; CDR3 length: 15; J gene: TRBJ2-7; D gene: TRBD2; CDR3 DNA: TGCGCCAGCAGCTGGCCGACTAGCGGGGTCCACGAGCAGTACTTC; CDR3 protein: CASSWPTSGVHEQYF
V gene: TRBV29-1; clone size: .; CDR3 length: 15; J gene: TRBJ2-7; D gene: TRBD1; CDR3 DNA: TGCAGCGTTGAAACAGGGGACCTGAGCTCCTACGAGCAGTACTTC; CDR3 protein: CSVETGDLSSYEQYF
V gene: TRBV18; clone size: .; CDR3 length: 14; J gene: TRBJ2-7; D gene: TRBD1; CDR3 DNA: TGTGCCAGCTCACCCGACAGGGGTCCCCACGAGCAGTACTTC; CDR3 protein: CASSPDRGPHEQYF
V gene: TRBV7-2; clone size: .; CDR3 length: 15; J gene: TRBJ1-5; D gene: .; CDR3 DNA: TGTGCCAGCAGCTTAGGGACAGCTGGTGGTGAGCCCCAGCATTTT; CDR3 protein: CASSLGTAGGEPQHF
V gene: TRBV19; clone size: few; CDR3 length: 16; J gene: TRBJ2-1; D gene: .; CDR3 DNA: TGTGCCAGTAGTATAGGGCGGCCTCCCCGCGACAATGAGCAGTTCTTC; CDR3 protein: CASSIGRPPRDNEQFF
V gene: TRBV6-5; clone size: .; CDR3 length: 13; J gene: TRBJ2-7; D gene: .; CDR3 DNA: TGTGCCACCATGGACAGAAACTCCTACGAGCAGTACTTC; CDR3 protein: CATMDRNSYEQYF
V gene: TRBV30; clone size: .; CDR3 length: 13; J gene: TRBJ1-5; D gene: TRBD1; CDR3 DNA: TGTGCCTGGGGGCAGGGGGGCAATCAGCCCCAGCATTTT; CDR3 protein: CAWGQGGNQPQHF
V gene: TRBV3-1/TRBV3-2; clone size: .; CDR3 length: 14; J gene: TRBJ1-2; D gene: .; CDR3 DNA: TGTGCCAGCAGCCCCACGACAACCAACTATGGCTACACCTTC; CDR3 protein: CASSPTTTNYGYTF
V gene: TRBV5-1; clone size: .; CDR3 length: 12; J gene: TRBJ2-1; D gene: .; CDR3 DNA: TGCGCCAGCAGCCGAACTCGCGATGAGCAGTTCTTC; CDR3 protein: CASSRTRDEQFF
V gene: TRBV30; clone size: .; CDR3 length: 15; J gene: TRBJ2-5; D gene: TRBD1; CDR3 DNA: TGTGCCTGGAACGGACAGGGCAACATCGGAGAGACCCAGTACTTC; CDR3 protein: CAWNGQGNIGETQYF
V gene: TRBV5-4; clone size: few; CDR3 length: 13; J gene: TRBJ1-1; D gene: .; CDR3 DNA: TGTGCCAGCAGCTTCGACATCTCAGCTGAAGCTTTCTTT; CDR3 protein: CASSFDISAEAFF
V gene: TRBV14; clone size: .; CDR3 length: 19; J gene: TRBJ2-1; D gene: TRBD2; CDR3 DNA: TGTGCCAGCAGCCAAGAGTCCGCTCTAGCGGGGGTACTCTACAATGAGCAGTTCTTC; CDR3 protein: CASSQESALAGVLYNEQFF
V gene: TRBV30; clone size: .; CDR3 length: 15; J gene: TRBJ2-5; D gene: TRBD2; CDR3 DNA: TGTGCCTGGAGCCTACTAGCGGGGGCAGGGGAGACCCAGTACTTC; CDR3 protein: CAWSLLAGAGETQYF
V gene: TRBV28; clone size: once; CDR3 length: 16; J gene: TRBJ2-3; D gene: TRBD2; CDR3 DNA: TGTGCCAGCAGTCTTGTCGGGGGGGGTAGCACAGATACGCAGTATTTT; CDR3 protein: CASSLVGGGSTDTQYF
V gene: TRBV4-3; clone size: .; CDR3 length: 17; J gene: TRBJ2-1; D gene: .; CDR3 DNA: TGCGCCAGCAGCCGCGCTGTCGCTAGCGCATCCTACAATGAGCAGTTCTTC; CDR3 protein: CASSRAVASASYNEQFF
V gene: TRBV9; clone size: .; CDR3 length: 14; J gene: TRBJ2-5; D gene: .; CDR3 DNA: TGTGCCAGCAGCGTAGGCCAGGTGGCAGAGACCCAGTACTTC; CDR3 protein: CASSVGQVAETQYF
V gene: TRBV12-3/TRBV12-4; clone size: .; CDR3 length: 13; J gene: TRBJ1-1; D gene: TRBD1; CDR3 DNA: TGTGCCAGCAGCGACAGGGCCCTCAGGAAAGCTTTCTTT; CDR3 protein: CASSDRALRKAFF
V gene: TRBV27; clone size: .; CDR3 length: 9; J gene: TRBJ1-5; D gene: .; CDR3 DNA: TGTGCCAGCGGGCGGCCCCAGCATTTT; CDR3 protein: CASGRPQHF
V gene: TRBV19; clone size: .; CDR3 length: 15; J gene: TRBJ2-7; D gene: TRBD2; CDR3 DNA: TGTGCCAGTAGTATAGCGAGCGGGGGTACCTACGAGCAGTACTTC; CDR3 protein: CASSIASGGTYEQYF
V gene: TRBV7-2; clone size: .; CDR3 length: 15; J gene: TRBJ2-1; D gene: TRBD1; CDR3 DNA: TGTGCCAGCAGCGGCACAGGGGGCGCATACAATGAGCAGTTCTTC; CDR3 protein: CASSGTGGAYNEQFF
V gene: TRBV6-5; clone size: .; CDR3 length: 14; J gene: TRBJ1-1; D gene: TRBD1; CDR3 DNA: TGTGCCAGCAGCTCCGGGACAGATTACACTGAAGCTTTCTTT; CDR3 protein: CASSSGTDYTEAFF
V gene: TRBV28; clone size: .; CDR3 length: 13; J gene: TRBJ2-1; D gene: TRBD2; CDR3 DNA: TGTGCCAGCATCGGACTAGCGGGAGGTGAGCAGTTCTTC; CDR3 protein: CASIGLAGGEQFF